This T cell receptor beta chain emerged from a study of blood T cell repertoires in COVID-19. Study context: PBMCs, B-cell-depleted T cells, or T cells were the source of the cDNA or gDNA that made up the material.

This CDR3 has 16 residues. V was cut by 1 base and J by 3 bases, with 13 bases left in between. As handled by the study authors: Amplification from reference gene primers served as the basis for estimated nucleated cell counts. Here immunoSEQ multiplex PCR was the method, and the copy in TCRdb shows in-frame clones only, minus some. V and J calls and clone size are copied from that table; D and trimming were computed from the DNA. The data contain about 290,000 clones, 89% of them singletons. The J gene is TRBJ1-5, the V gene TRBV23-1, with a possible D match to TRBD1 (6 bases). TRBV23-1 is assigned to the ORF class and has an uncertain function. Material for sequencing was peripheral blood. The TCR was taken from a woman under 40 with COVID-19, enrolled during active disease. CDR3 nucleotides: TGCGCCAGCAGTCAATACGGACAGAAAAACAATCAGCCCCAGCATTTT. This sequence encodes CASSQYGQKNNQPQHF.